These T cell receptor beta chains were read from a single sample in a study of vaccination and CD4 T cells after COVID-19. No cognate antigen is known for these TCRs. TCRdb analysed the PCR reads with MiXCR anew, one entry per CDR3 protein. The sample contains about 21,000 distinct CDR3 sequences, around 68% of which appear only once. Sequencing used CD4+ T cells from blood, cultured in vitro, obtained before SARS-CoV-2 vaccination. The receptors derive from a human donor who received a COVID-19 vaccine. CDR3s include the opening cysteine and the closing phenylalanine or tryptophan. The D gene is left open where the match is weak. Rows give clone size only sometimes, using once, few, many, or a class for an expanded clone.

j_call,clone_size,d_call,v_call,cdr3_nt,cdr3_aa
TRBJ2-3,-,TRBD2,TRBV20-1,TGCAGTGCTAAATGGAGGCGGGGGGGCGTTCTCGATACGCCGTATTTT,CSAKWRRGGVLDTPYF
TRBJ1-1,-,-,TRBV11-3,TGTGCCAGCAGCCCGGGACTCCAGAACACTGAAGCTTTCTTT,CASSPGLQNTEAFF
TRBJ1-5,few,TRBD1,TRBV6-1,TGTGCCAGCAAGTCGATCGGGACAGGGATAGTAAGCAATCAGCCCCAGCATTTT,CASKSIGTGIVSNQPQHF
TRBJ1-1,-,-,TRBV10-1,TGCGCCAGCAGTGAGGGACCGACTGAAGCTTTCTTT,CASSEGPTEAFF
TRBJ1-6,-,-,TRBV27,TGTGCCAGCAGTTTATCTGGTCAGAATCCCCATAATTCACCCCTCCACTTT,CASSLSGQNPHNSPLHF
TRBJ1-1,-,-,TRBV12-5,TGTGCTAGTGGTTTGGGGGTAGGGAAAACTGAAGCTTTCTTT,CASGLGVGKTEAFF
TRBJ2-5,few,TRBD1,TRBV27,TGTGCCAGCAGTTTTACAGGGACAGGGGTAACTGAGACCCAGTACTTC,CASSFTGTGVTETQYF
TRBJ2-2,once,-,TRBV6-1,TGTGCCAGCACCCCTCGGTGGGGGGACACCGGGGAGCTGTTTTTT,CASTPRWGDTGELFF
TRBJ2-3,few,-,TRBV20-1,TGTAGAGCCTCGGGGGGCCGCACAGATACGCAGTATTTT,CRASGGRTDTQYF
TRBJ1-1,few,-,TRBV19,TGTGCCAGTACCGATCAAACCGTACTAGATGCTTTCTTT,CASTDQTVLDAFF
TRBJ2-3,-,-,TRBV6-1,TGTGCCAGCAGTGACCGGGGACCAGATACGCAGTATTTT,CASSDRGPDTQYF
TRBJ1-2,once,TRBD1,TRBV5-1,TGCGCCAGCAGCAGGGGACAGGAGGTTGGCTACACCTTC,CASSRGQEVGYTF
TRBJ1-5,-,TRBD1,TRBV12-3/TRBV12-4,TGTGCCAGCAGTTCGGGACAGGGGTACAATCAGCCCCAGCATTTT,CASSSGQGYNQPQHF
TRBJ1-2,-,-,TRBV20-1,TGCAGTGCCAAGAAGCGGGAGCTCTATGGCTACACCTTC,CSAKKRELYGYTF
TRBJ2-3,once,TRBD1,TRBV20-1,TGCAGTGCAACCTCAGGGGGCGTTGGCACAGATACGCAGTATTTT,CSATSGGVGTDTQYF
TRBJ1-2,few,TRBD1,TRBV19,TGTGCCAGTAGTATAGCCGACAGGGGGACCTATGGCTACACCTTC,CASSIADRGTYGYTF
TRBJ2-5,-,-,TRBV18,TGTGCCAGCTCACCAGGTCGAGCGGTTGAGACCCAGTACTTC,CASSPGRAVETQYF
TRBJ2-7,few,TRBD1,TRBV20-1,TGCAGTGCGTACGGACAGGGAGGATCCTACGAGCAGTACTTC,CSAYGQGGSYEQYF
TRBJ1-5,-,-,TRBV19,TGTGCCAGTTACACCCAGGGGATGGAATGGCCCCAGCATTTT,CASYTQGMEWPQHF
TRBJ2-4,few,-,TRBV19,TGTGCCAGTAGTATTCCCGGCCTAGCCAAAAACATTCAGTACTTC,CASSIPGLAKNIQYF